This T cell receptor beta chain was found in a study of blood T cell dynamics during melanoma immunotherapy. V shed 0 bases and J shed 4 bases, with 7 bases lying between them. CDR3 size: 13 residues. Germline V gene lookup returns CDR1 SGHRS and CDR2 YFSETQ. DNA loading was fixed at approximately 0.35 ug for all bulk PBMC samples. Data came from immunoSEQ multiplex PCR; TCRdb stores just in-frame clones and leaves some out. The sample lists several thousand clones; 85% were seen once. Indicated time point: week 3, after first cycle of checkpoint inhibitor. At 12 weeks after first infusion, RECIST 1.1 defined response for most patients.

This rearrangement joins TRBV5-1 to TRBJ1-2; D is possibly TRBD1 (5 bases). The sequences come from blood, collected from a patient treated with checkpoint blockade. The receptor's source is a human donor with melanoma. Here the CDR3 DNA reads TGCGCCAGCAGCTTGGCAGGGAGCTATGGCTACACCTTC. Translating gives CASSLAGSYGYTF. Complete variable domain (other parts from reference TRBV5-1 and TRBJ1-2): KAGVTQTPRYLIKTRGQQVTLSCSPISGHRSVSWYQQTPGQGLQFLFEYFSETQRNKGNFPGRFSGRQFSNSRSEMNVSTLELGDSALYLCASSLAGSYGYTFGSGTRLTVV.